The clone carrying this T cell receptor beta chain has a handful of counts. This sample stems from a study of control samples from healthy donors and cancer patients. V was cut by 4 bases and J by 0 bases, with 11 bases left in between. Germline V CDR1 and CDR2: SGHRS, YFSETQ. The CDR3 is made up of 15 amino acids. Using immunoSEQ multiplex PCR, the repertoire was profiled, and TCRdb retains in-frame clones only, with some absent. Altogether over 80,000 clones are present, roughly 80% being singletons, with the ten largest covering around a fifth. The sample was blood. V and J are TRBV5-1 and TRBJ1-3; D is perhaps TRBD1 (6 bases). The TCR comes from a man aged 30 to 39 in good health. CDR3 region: CASSQDSFSGNTIYF. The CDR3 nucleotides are TGCGCCAGCAGCCAGGACAGCTTCTCTGGAAACACCATATATTTT.